The clone carrying this TCR beta chain was recorded many times. The data derive from a study of T-cell reconstitution after alpha-beta-depleted transplantation in children. Unique molecular identifiers were incorporated when the TCRbeta library was constructed. TCRdb used MiXCR to reprocess the PCR reads, holding one entry per CDR3 protein. The sample includes approximately 93,000 distinct CDR3 sequences, about 8% of them seen just once. Source: PBMCs from the stem cell graft donor, taken from the stem cell graft. This receptor was identified in a human donor who donated a stem cell graft to a child with congenital amegakaryocytic thrombocytopenia.

The CDR3 coding sequence is TGCGCCAGCAGAAGTGGGACTACCTCCTACGAGCAGTACTTC. Translation: CASRSGTTSYEQYF. The V call is TRBV5-1, the J call TRBJ2-7; 7 positions agree with TRBD2. V was pared by 5 bases and J by 0 bases, with 5 bases of the junction left unmatched. Germline CDR1 and CDR2: SGHRS and YFSETQ. CDR3 length: 14 residues.